The TCR beta chain under discussion was sequenced for a study of blood T cell repertoires in COVID-19. Trimming removed 1 base from V and 4 bases from J; junction bases left unmatched: 8. CDR3 length equals 16 residues. Germline V gene sequence: CDR1 SEHNR, CDR2 FQNEAQ (reference sequence). Participants reported their clinical history, and cohort assignment relied on those reports. Data came from immunoSEQ multiplex PCR; TCRdb stores just in-frame clones and leaves some out. The sample lists approximately 82,000 clones; roughly 89% were seen once. Sequencing input: PBMCs or T cells enriched from blood (not recorded which). The V call is TRBV7-9, the J call TRBJ2-3; 7 bases line up with TRBD2. The receptor's source is a woman aged 45 to 65 with acute COVID-19. In nucleotides, the CDR3 is TGTGCCAGCAGCTTAGACGGCGGGAGTTGGTCAGATACGCAGTATTTT. It encodes CASSLDGGSWSDTQYF. Full variable domain (outside the CDR3, taken from reference TRBV7-9 and TRBJ2-3): DTGVSQNPRHKITKRGQNVTFRCDPISEHNRLYWYRQTLGQGPEFLTYFQNEAQLEKSRLLSDRFSAERPKGSFSTLEIQRTEQGDSAMYLCASSLDGGSWSDTQYFGPGTRLTVL.